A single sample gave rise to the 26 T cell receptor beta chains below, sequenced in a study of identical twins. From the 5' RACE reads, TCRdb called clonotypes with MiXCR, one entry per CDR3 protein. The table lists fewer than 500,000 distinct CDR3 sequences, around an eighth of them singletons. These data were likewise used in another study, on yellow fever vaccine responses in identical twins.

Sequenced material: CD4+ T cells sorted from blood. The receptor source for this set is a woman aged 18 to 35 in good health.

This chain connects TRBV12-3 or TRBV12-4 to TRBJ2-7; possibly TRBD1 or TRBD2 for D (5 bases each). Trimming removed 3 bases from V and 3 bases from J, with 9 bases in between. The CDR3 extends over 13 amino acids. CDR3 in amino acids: CASSFRGDYEQYF. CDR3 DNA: TGTGCCAGCAGTTTCCGAGGGGACTACGAGCAGTACTTC.

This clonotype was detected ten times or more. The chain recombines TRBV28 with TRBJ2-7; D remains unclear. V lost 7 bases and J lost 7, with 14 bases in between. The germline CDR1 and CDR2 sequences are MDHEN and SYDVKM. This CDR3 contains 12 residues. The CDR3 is CASTSTRWEQYF. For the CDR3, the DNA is TGTGCCAGCACCTCTACCCGATGGGAGCAGTACTTC. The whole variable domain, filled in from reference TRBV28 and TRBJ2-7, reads DVKVTQSSRYLVKRTGEKVFLECVQDMDHENMFWYRQDPGLGLRLIYFSYDVKMKEKGDIPEGYSVSREKKERFSLILESASTNQTSMYLCASTSTRWEQYFGPGTRLTVT.

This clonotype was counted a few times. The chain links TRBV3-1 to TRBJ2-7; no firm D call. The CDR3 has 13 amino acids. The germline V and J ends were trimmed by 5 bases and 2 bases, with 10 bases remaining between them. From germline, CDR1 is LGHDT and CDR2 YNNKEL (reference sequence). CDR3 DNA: TGTGCCAGCAGCAGCGTTGGAACCTACGAGCAGTACTTC. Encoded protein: CASSSVGTYEQYF.

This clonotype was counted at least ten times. CDR3 in amino acids: CASSLDGGSGKNIQYF. As DNA, the CDR3 is TGTGCCAGCAGCTTAGACGGGGGAAGCGGCAAAAACATTCAGTACTTC. The V and J genes are TRBV7-2 and TRBJ2-4; D may be TRBD2 (6 bases). The V end lost 1 base, the J end lost 3 bases, and 13 bases lay between the germline ends. The CDR3 is 16 amino acids. In germline, CDR1 is SGHTA, CDR2 FQGNSA.

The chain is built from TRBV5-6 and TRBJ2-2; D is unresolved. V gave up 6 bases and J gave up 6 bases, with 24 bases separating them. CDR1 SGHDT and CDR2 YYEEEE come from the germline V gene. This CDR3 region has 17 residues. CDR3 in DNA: TGTGCCAGCATCCAATCGACCGTCTTCGGCGGCGCCGGGGAGCTGTTTTTT. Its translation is CASIQSTVFGGAGELFF.

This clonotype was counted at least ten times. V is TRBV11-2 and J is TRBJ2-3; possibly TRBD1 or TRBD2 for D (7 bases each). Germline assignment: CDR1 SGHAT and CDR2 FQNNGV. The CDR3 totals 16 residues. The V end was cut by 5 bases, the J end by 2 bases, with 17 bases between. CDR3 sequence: CASSQGGALPTDTQYF. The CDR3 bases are TGTGCCAGCAGCCAGGGGGGGGCCCTACCCACAGATACGCAGTATTTT.

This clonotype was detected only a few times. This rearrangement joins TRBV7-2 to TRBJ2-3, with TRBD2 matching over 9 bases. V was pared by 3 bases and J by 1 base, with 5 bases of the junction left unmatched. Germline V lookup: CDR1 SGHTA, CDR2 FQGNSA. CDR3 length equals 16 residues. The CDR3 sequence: CASSLKSGGRTDTQYF. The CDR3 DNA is TGTGCCAGCAGCTTGAAAAGCGGGGGGCGCACAGATACGCAGTATTTT.

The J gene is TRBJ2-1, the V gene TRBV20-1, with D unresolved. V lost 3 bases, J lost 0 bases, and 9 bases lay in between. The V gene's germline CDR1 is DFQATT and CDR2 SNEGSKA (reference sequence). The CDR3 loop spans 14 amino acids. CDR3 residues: CSARKESSYNEQFF. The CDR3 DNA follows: TGCAGTGCTAGGAAGGAGAGCTCCTACAATGAGCAGTTCTTC.

The DNA for the CDR3 is TGTGCCAGCAGTGAAGCGCAGGGGTTGATTGAGCAGTTCTTC. Protein product: CASSEAQGLIEQFF. The chain recombines TRBV2 with TRBJ2-1; TRBD1 might be the D (6 bases). The CDR3 has 14 residues. The V end was cut by 0 bases, the J end by 9 bases, with 12 bases between. CDR1 and CDR2 from the germline V gene are SNHLY and FYNNEI.

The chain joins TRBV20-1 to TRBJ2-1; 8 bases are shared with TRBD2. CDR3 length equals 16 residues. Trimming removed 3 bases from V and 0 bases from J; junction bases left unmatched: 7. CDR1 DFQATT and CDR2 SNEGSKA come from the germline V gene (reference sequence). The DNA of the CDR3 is TGCAGTGCTAGGGTACTAGCGGTACCCTCCTACAATGAGCAGTTCTTC. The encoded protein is CSARVLAVPSYNEQFF.

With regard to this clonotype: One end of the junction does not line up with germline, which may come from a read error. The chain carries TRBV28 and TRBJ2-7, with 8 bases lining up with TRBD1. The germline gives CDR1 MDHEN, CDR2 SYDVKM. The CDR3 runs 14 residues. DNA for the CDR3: TGTGCCAGCACTTTAGGACAGGGCTCCTACGAGCAGTACTTC. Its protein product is CASTLGQGSYEQYF.

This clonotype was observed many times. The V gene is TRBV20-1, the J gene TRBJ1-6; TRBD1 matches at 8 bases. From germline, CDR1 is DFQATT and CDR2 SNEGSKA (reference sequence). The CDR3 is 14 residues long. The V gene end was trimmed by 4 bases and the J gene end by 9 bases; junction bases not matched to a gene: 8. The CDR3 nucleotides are TGCAGTGCTATAGTCAGACAGGGGCTTTCACCCCTCCACTTT. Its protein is CSAIVRQGLSPLHF.

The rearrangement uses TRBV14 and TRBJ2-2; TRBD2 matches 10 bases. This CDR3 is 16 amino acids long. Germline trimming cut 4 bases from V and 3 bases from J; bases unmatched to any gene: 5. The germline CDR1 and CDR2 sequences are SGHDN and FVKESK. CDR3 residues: CASSPRTSGYTGELFF. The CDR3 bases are TGTGCCAGCAGCCCAAGGACTAGCGGATACACCGGGGAGCTGTTTTTT. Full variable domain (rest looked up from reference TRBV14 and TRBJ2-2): EAGVTQFPSHSVIEKGQTVTLRCDPISGHDNLYWYRRVMGKEIKFLLHFVKESKQDESGMPNNRFLAERTGGTYSTLKVQPAELEDSGVYFCASSPRTSGYTGELFFGEGSRLTVL.

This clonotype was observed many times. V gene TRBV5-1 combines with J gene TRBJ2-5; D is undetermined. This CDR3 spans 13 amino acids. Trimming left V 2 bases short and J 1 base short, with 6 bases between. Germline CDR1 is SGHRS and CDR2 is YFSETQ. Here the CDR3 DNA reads TGCGCCAGCAGCTTAAGCCCCCAAGAGACCCAGTACTTC. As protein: CASSLSPQETQYF.

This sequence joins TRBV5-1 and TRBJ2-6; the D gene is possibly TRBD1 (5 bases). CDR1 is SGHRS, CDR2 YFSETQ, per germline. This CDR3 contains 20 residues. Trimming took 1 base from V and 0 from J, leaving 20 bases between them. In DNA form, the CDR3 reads TGCGCCAGCAGCTTGAGTGGGGTCACAGGTTCCAACTCTGGGGCCAACGTCCTGACTTTC. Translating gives CASSLSGVTGSNSGANVLTF.

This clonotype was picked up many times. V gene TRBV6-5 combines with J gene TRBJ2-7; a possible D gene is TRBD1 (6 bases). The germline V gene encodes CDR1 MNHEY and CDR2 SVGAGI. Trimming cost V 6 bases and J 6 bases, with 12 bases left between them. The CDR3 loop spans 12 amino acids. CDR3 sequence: CASRTQGTEQYF. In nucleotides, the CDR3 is TGTGCCAGCAGAACACAGGGTACCGAGCAGTACTTC.

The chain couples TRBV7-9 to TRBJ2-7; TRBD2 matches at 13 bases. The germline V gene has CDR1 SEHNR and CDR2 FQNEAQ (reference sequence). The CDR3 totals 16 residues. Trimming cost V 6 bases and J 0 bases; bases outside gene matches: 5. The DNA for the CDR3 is TGTGCCAGCAGTTCCTGGACTAGCGGGAGCTCCTACGAGCAGTACTTC. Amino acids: CASSSWTSGSSYEQYF. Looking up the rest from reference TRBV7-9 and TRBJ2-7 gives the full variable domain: DTGVSQNPRHKITKRGQNVTFRCDPISEHNRLYWYRQTLGQGPEFLTYFQNEAQLEKSRLLSDRFSAERPKGSFSTLEIQRTEQGDSAMYLCASSSWTSGSSYEQYFGPGTRLTVT.

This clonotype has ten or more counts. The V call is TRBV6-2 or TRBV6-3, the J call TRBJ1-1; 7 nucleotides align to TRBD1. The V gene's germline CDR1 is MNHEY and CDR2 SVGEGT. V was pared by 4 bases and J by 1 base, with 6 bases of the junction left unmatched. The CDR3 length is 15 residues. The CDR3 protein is CASSFDRAANTEAFF. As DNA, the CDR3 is TGTGCCAGCAGTTTCGACAGGGCCGCGAACACTGAAGCTTTCTTT.

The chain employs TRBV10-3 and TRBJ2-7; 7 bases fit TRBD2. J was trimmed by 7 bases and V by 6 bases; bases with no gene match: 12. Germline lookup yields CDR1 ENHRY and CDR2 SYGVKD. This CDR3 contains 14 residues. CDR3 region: CAIRMHGGVFEQYF. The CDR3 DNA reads TGTGCCATCAGGATGCATGGGGGGGTTTTTGAGCAGTACTTC.

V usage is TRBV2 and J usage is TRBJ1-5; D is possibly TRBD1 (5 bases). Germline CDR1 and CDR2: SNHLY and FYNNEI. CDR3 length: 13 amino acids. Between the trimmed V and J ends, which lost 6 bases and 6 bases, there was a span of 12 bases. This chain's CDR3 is CASRGRGGQPQHF. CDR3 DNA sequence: TGTGCCAGCAGGGGAAGGGGAGGTCAGCCCCAGCATTTT.

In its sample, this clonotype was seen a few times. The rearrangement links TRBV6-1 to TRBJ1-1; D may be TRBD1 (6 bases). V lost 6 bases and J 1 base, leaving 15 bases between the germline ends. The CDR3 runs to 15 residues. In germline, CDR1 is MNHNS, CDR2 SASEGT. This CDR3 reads CASRSRQASNTEAFF. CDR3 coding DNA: TGTGCCAGCAGAAGCCGACAGGCTTCGAACACTGAAGCTTTCTTT.

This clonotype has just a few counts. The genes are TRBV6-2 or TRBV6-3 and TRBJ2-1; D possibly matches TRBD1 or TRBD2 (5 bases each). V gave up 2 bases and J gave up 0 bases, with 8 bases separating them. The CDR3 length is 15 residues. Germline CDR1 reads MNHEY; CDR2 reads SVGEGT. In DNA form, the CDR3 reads TGTGCCAGCAGTTACCGGGACCCCTCCTACAATGAGCAGTTCTTC. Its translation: CASSYRDPSYNEQFF.

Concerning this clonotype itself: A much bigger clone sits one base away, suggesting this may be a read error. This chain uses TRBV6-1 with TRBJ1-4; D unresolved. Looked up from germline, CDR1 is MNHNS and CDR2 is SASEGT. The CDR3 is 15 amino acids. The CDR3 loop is CDSSKRGATNEKLFF. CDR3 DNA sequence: TGTGACAGCAGCAAACGGGGTGCAACTAATGAAAAACTGTTTTTT.

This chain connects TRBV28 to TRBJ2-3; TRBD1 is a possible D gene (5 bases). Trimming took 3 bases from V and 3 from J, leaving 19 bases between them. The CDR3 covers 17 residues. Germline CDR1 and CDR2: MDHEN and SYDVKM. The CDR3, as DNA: TGTGCCAGCAGTTTGGGAACCAGGGAAGGTCGGACAGATACGCAGTATTTT. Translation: CASSLGTREGRTDTQYF.

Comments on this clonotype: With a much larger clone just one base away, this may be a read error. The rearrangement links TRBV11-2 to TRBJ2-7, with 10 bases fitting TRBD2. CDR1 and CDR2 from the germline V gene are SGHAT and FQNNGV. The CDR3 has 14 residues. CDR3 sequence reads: CASSVLGSGGPPDF. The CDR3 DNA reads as TGTGCCAGCAGCGTATTAGGTAGCGGGGGGCCCCCCGACTTC. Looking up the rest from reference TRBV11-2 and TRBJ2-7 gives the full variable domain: EAGVAQSPRYKIIEKRQSVAFWCNPISGHATLYWYQQILGQGPKLLIQFQNNGVVDDSQLPKDRFSAERLKGVDSTLKIQPAKLEDSAVYLCASSVLGSGGPPDFGPGTRLTVT.

CDR3 coding DNA: TGCAGCGTTGTAATTAGGTTTAGGGGTTACGAGCAGTACTTC. It encodes CSVVIRFRGYEQYF. J is TRBJ2-7 and V is TRBV29-1, with D tentatively TRBD1 (5 bases). From germline, CDR1 is SQVTM and CDR2 ANQGSEA. The CDR3 extends over 14 amino acids. The V and J ends lost 4 bases and 4 bases respectively, with 17 bases between them.